Included here is one T cell receptor (beta chain) sequence, with context. As yet, its antigen is unknown. Stated treatment: 15 to 20 received Ad26.COV2.S at low or high dose, single or two shots; roughly five received placebo; per-sample allocation not given. Sampling was performed 63 days after the first vaccine or placebo injection. V lost 3 bases, J lost 7 bases, and 18 bases lay in between. The CDR3 runs to 16 residues. Germline V gene sequence: CDR1 LNHDA, CDR2 SQIVND (reference sequence). This specimen comes from a study of Ad26.COV2.S vaccination and SARS-CoV-2 variants. This table comes from immunoSEQ multiplex PCR, and its TCRdb copy is limited to in-frame clones, with some not included. The sample includes about 440,000 clones, about 90% of them seen just once. Whole-study findings and limits: Reported findings describe substantial breadth in spike-specific CD8+ and CD4+ T cell responses following vaccination. Estimates derived from TCR breadth and depth analyses may have underestimated total T cell responses.

This material consisted of peripheral blood, taken in a trial of Ad26.COV2.S vaccine versus placebo. The receptor was isolated from a person aged 18-60 years who received the Ad26.COV2.S COVID-19 vaccine or a placebo. The chain couples TRBV19 to TRBJ2-2; tentative D call: TRBD2 (6 bases). The CDR3 protein is CASSMGTSSGHGELFF. CDR3 in DNA: TGTGCCAGTAGTATGGGGACTTCGTCCGGACACGGGGAGCTGTTTTTT.